Described below is a single TCR beta chain sequence and its context. No antigen is known for it. The record originates from a study of human T cells and chemical hapten exposure. Study information: Slight differences in pooled library volume were the main source of varying TCR yields across samples.

It was from unfractionated whole blood that total RNA was extracted. The study's library attached unique molecular identifiers to single cDNA molecules. As processed by the authors: Between about 23,224 and 700,000 TCRs appeared in each sample, and the median stood at approximately 100,000. Each CDR3 protein gets one entry after TCRdb re-called the 5' RACE reads with MiXCR. The V and J calls come from TCRdb's annotation, not from the publication. The table records tens of thousands of distinct CDR3 sequences, roughly 8% of them present only once. Study-level findings and limits: Sensitizing with DPC caused no change in TCRs above 1 in 1000 frequency.

Trimming cost V 4 bases and J 6 bases, with 10 bases left between them. The CDR3 loop spans 12 amino acids. Germline V gives CDR1 DFQATT, CDR2 SNEGSKA (reference sequence). The TCR was taken from a male donor in good health. The genes are TRBV20-1 and TRBJ1-5; no clear D gene. The CDR3 DNA sequence: TGCAGTGCTAACCGAGTGGGTCAGCCCCAGCATTTT. Translating it yields CSANRVGQPQHF.